What follows are 7 T cell receptor beta chains derived from one specimen sequenced in a study of OX40 agonist ivuxolimab in advanced cancers. Clones were sequenced by immunoSEQ multiplex PCR, and TCRdb holds only the in-frame ones, with some missing. The sample contains more than 70,000 clones, about 86% of which appear only once. The sample was CD4+ or CD8+ T cells sorted from blood, taken in a trial of the OX40 agonist ivuxolimab. The source is an adult with an advanced solid tumor such as melanoma, head and neck, liver or kidney cancer.

This chain joins TRBV2 and TRBJ1-6; D not certain. V lost 3 bases and J 3 bases, leaving 9 bases between the germline ends. Germline V gene data show CDR1 as SNHLY and CDR2 as FYNNEI. CDR3 length: 15 residues. The CDR3 sequence: CASSDTDLYNSPLHF. The CDR3 DNA reads as TGTGCCAGCAGTGATACAGACCTCTATAATTCACCCCTCCACTTT. Together with reference TRBV2 and TRBJ1-6, the CDR3 gives the full variable domain: EPEVTQTPSHQVTQMGQEVILRCVPISNHLYFYWYRQILGQKVEFLVSFYNNEISEKSEIFDDQFSVERPDGSNFTLKIRSTKLEDSAMYFCASSDTDLYNSPLHFGNGTRLTVT.

Concerning this clone: Distinct nucleotide sequences in the sample also encode this CDR3. The rearrangement links TRBV28 to TRBJ2-3; D is undetermined. This CDR3 has 12 residues. The germline CDR1 and CDR2 sequences are MDHEN and SYDVKM. V lost 6 bases, J lost 0 bases, and 4 bases lay in between. CDR3 nucleotides: TGTGCCAGCAGCACTAGCACAGATACGCAGTATTTT. Translation: CASSTSTDTQYF.

This chain uses TRBV9 with TRBJ1-5; the D is unclear. V lost 0 bases and J lost 9, with 10 bases in between. The CDR3 has 13 amino acids. Per germline, CDR1 SGDLS and CDR2 YYNGEE. The CDR3 loop reads CASSVDSALPQHF. The CDR3 bases are TGTGCCAGCAGCGTAGACAGTGCTCTGCCCCAGCATTTT.

The chain has TRBV5-4 and TRBJ2-1; 9 positions agree with TRBD1. This CDR3 comprises 15 residues. Unmatched junction bases numbered 2, after V lost 0 bases and J lost 4 bases. CDR1 is SGHNT and CDR2 is YYREEE in the germline V gene (reference sequence). The CDR3 reads CASSLDRGRYNEQFF. CDR3 in DNA: TGTGCCAGCAGCTTGGACAGGGGGCGTTACAATGAGCAGTTCTTC.

The rearrangement links TRBV18 to TRBJ2-7; 13 nucleotides align to TRBD2. CDR3 length equals 18 residues. The ends lost 2 bases at V and 4 bases at J; junction bases unmatched: 11. The germline CDR1 and CDR2 sequences are KGHSH and LQKENI. The CDR3 protein is CASSPRVRTSGGGYEQYF. The CDR3 bases are TGTGCCAGCTCACCAAGAGTGCGGACTAGCGGGGGCGGGTACGAGCAGTACTTC.

The V call is TRBV4-1, the J call TRBJ1-2, with 8 bases identical to TRBD1. Germline V gene sequence: CDR1 MGHRA, CDR2 YSYEKL. V dropped 1 base and J dropped 7; count of bases not matched to a gene: 5. The CDR3 sequence is 14 residues long. CDR3 region: CASSQVGQGFGYTF. CDR3 DNA sequence: TGCGCCAGCAGCCAAGTCGGACAGGGTTTTGGCTACACCTTC.

Of note for this clone: The CDR3 ends on some other residue instead of the conserved phenylalanine or tryptophan, so this is likely a read error. No DNA is shown, since the ends of the CDR3 on it are uncertain; the CDR3 is the one TCRdb lists. This CDR3 reads CASSHSSRSRKTYGY. The chain uses TRBV6-8 and TRBJ1-2. The CDR3 contains 15 residues when both ends are counted. Germline V gene data show CDR1 as MNHGY and CDR2 as SAAAGT.